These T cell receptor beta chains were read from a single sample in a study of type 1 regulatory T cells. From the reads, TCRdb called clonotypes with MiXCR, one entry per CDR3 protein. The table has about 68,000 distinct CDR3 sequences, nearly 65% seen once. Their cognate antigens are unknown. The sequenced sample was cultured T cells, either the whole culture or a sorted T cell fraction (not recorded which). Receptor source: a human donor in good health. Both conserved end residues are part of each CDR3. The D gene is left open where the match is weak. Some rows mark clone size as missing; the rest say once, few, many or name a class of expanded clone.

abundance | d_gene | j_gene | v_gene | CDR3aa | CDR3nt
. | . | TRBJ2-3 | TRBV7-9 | CASSPQSVPDTQYF | TGTGCCAGCAGCCCCCAGTCGGTCCCAGATACGCAGTATTTT
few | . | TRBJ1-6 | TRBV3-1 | CASRGSRGTYSPLHF | TGTGCCAGCAGAGGGTCCAGGGGCACATATTCACCCCTCCACTTT
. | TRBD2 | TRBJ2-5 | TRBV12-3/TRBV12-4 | CASRPGLAQETQYF | TGTGCCAGCAGACCGGGACTAGCCCAAGAGACCCAGTACTTC
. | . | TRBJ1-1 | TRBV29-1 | CSEVRNTEAFF | TGCAGCGAGGTCCGGAACACTGAAGCTTTCTTT
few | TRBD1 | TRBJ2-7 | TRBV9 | CASSPQTGGIDEQYF | TGTGCCAGCAGCCCCCAGACAGGGGGAATCGACGAGCAGTACTTC
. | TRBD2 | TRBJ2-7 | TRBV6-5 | CASRILAGVGEQYF | TGTGCCAGCAGGATACTAGCGGGAGTTGGCGAGCAGTACTTC
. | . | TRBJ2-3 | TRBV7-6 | CASSLGPAVTDTQYF | TGTGCCAGCAGCTTAGGTCCGGCAGTAACAGATACGCAGTATTTT
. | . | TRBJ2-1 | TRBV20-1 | CSARGGGNSYNEQFF | TGCAGTGCTAGAGGTGGCGGAAACTCCTACAATGAGCAGTTCTTC
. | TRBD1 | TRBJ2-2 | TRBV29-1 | CSVANRGNGELFF | TGCAGCGTAGCTAACAGGGGCAACGGGGAGCTGTTTTTT
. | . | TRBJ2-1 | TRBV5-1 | CASSGAAPGDNEQFF | TGCGCCAGCAGCGGCGCAGCGCCAGGGGACAATGAGCAGTTCTTC
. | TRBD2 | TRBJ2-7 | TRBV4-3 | CTSSQDLAGPIGEQYF | TGCACCAGCAGCCAAGACCTAGCGGGACCCATAGGCGAGCAGTACTTC
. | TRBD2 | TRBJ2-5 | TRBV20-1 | CSAREGISGSRRETQYF | TGCAGTGCTAGAGAGGGGATTAGCGGGAGCCGGAGGGAGACCCAGTACTTC
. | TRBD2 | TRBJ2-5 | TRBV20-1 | CSALKREKETQYF | TGCAGTGCTCTGAAGCGGGAAAAAGAGACCCAGTACTTC
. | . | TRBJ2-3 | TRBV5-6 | CASSLGTVTFGTQYF | TGTGCCAGCAGCTTGGGTACAGTGACATTCGGTACGCAGTATTTT
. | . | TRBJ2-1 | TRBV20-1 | CSAVPGLSNYNEQFF | TGCAGTGCTGTGCCGGGACTCTCAAACTACAATGAGCAGTTCTTC
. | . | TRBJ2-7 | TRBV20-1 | CSARRAGGMPEQYF | TGCAGTGCTAGGAGAGCTGGCGGGATGCCCGAGCAGTACTTC
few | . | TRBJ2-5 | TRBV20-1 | CSASIPGETQYF | TGCAGTGCTAGCATCCCAGGGGAGACCCAGTACTTC
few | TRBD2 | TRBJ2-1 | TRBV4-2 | CASSQEADSGIYNEQFF | TGTGCCAGCAGCCAAGAGGCGGATAGCGGGATATACAATGAGCAGTTCTTC
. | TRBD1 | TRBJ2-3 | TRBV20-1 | CSAMGQSSTDTQYF | TGCAGTGCCATGGGACAGTCTAGCACAGATACGCAGTATTTT
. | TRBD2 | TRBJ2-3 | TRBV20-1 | CSATTGLAGSDTQYF | TGCAGTGCGACCACGGGACTAGCGGGGTCGGATACGCAGTATTTT